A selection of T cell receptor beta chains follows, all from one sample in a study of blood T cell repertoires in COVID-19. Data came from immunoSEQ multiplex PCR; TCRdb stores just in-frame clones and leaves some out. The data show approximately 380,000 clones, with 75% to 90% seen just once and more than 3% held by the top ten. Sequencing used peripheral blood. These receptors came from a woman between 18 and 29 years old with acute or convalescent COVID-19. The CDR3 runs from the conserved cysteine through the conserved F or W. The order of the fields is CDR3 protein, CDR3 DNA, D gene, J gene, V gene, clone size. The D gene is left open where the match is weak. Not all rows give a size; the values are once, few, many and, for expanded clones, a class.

CSVTLANSYNEQFF	TGCAGCGTAACCCTAGCGAACTCCTACAATGAGCAGTTCTTC	NA	TRBJ2-1	TRBV29-1	NA
CASSIEGANGYTF	TGTGCCAGTAGTATTGAGGGGGCAAATGGCTACACCTTC	TRBD1	TRBJ1-2	TRBV19	NA
CASSIGTGGYEQYF	TGTGCCAGTAGTATAGGGACAGGGGGCTACGAGCAGTACTTC	TRBD1	TRBJ2-7	TRBV19	NA
CASTPSGSGNTIYF	TGTGCCAGCACCCCTTCAGGATCAGGAAACACCATATATTTT	NA	TRBJ1-3	TRBV7-2	NA
CASGTGIYEQYF	TGTGCCAGTGGGACAGGGATCTACGAGCAGTACTTC	TRBD1	TRBJ2-7	TRBV27	NA
CASSFGADEQFF	TGTGCCAGCAGTTTTGGGGCCGATGAGCAGTTCTTC	NA	TRBJ2-1	TRBV28	NA
CASRGQVVGNQPQHF	TGTGCCAGTAGAGGACAGGTCGTCGGCAATCAGCCCCAGCATTTT	TRBD1	TRBJ1-5	TRBV19	NA
CASSVGTGGVGTEAFF	TGCGCCAGCAGCGTTGGGACAGGGGGCGTGGGAACTGAAGCTTTCTTT	TRBD1	TRBJ1-1	TRBV5-1	once
CASSSTQGADTQYF	TGCGCCAGCAGCTCGACACAGGGAGCAGATACGCAGTATTTT	NA	TRBJ2-3	TRBV5-1	NA
CASSIAGDRVVVSGNTIYF	TGTGCCAGTAGTATAGCAGGGGACAGGGTGGTTGTCTCTGGAAACACCATATATTTT	TRBD1	TRBJ1-3	TRBV19	NA
CASSPSPTGSSYNSPLHF	TGTGCCAGCAGCCCGAGCCCCACAGGGAGCTCCTATAATTCACCCCTCCACTTT	NA	TRBJ1-6	TRBV7-9	few
CASSLAAGYSFNTGELFF	TGCGCCAGCAGCTTGGCCGCTGGTTACAGTTTTAACACCGGGGAGCTGTTTTTT	NA	TRBJ2-2	TRBV5-1	NA
CASSLSANTGELFF	TGTGCCAGCAGTTTAAGCGCGAACACCGGGGAGCTGTTTTTT	NA	TRBJ2-2	TRBV28	NA
CAWRGDSYEQYF	TGTGCCTGGAGAGGAGATTCCTACGAGCAGTACTTC	NA	TRBJ2-7	TRBV30	NA
CASSQTSRDRARLGYEQYF	TGTGCCAGCAGCCAAACATCCCGGGACAGGGCGAGACTTGGCTACGAGCAGTACTTC	TRBD1	TRBJ2-7	TRBV7-9	NA
CASNRGLRNEKLFF	TGTGCCAGTAACAGGGGGCTAAGGAATGAAAAACTGTTTTTT	TRBD1	TRBJ1-4	TRBV19	NA
CARNIQGKETQYF	TGTGCCAGGAACATACAGGGTAAAGAGACCCAGTACTTC	NA	TRBJ2-5	TRBV2	NA
CASSVELAVNEQFF	TGTGCCAGCAGCGTAGAACTAGCAGTCAATGAGCAGTTCTTC	NA	TRBJ2-1	TRBV9	NA
CASSYYGYTF	TGTGCCAGTAGCTACTATGGCTACACCTTC	NA	TRBJ1-2	TRBV19	NA
CAISGSSTNEKLFF	TGTGCCATCAGTGGCAGTTCAACTAATGAAAAACTGTTTTTT	NA	TRBJ1-4	TRBV10-3	NA
CSFALGDTNTGELFF	TGCAGCTTCGCGTTGGGAGACACTAACACCGGGGAGCTGTTTTTT	NA	TRBJ2-2	TRBV29-1	few
CASSATDNNNSPLHF	TGTGCCAGCAGCGCCACGGACAACAATAATTCACCCCTCCACTTT	NA	TRBJ1-6	TRBV9	NA
CASTLAETGPTGELFF	TGTGCCAGCACCCTCGCCGAGACAGGGCCCACCGGGGAGCTGTTTTTT	TRBD1	TRBJ2-2	TRBV27	NA
CASSSHLTNEKLFF	TGTGCCAGCAGCTCACACCTAACTAATGAAAAACTGTTTTTT	NA	TRBJ1-4	TRBV28	NA
CASSGHHYEQYF	TGTGCCAGCAGCGGACACCACTACGAGCAGTACTTC	NA	TRBJ2-7	TRBV12-3/TRBV12-4	few
CASSLLAGQPQHF	TGTGCCAGCAGCTTATTAGCTGGACAGCCCCAGCATTTT	NA	TRBJ1-5	TRBV7-3	NA
CASKRTGGDTF	TGTGCCAGCAAAAGGACAGGGGGCGACACCTTC	TRBD1	TRBJ1-2	TRBV6-5	NA
CASSLGVGLRAGVNTEAFF	TGCGCCAGCAGCTTGGGTGTGGGCCTCCGGGCGGGGGTGAACACTGAAGCTTTCTTT	NA	TRBJ1-1	TRBV5-1	NA
CATRGHNYGYTF	TGTGCCACCAGGGGGCATAACTATGGCTACACCTTC	TRBD1	TRBJ1-2	TRBV12-3/TRBV12-4	NA